The T cell receptor (beta chain) described here comes from a study of shared clonotypes between healthy human individuals. This CDR3 has 18 amino acids. The germline gives CDR1 MDHEN, CDR2 SYDVKM. V was pared by 1 base and J by 2 bases, with 9 bases of the junction left unmatched. Each unsorted PBMC replicate got 300 ng genomic DNA, tens of thousands of genomes. TCRdb's copy holds only in-frame clones and misses some; the assay was immunoSEQ multiplex PCR. Counted here are about 490,000 clones, less than 80% occurring once; the ten biggest clones make up 10% to 15%. Overall study findings and caveats: It was anticipated that sequencing depth would influence how many clonotypes donors shared.

With respect to this clone: What it recognizes is unknown.

Sequencing was carried out using PBMCs. This receptor was obtained from a woman in her thirties or forties in good health. Some clones in this sample may be carry-over from other donors' samples. The V and J genes are TRBV28 and TRBJ2-1, with 9 bases lining up with TRBD2. This CDR3 reads CASSLSRGLAGPYNEQFF. The DNA for the CDR3 is TGTGCCAGCAGTTTATCCAGAGGGCTAGCGGGACCCTACAATGAGCAGTTCTTC.